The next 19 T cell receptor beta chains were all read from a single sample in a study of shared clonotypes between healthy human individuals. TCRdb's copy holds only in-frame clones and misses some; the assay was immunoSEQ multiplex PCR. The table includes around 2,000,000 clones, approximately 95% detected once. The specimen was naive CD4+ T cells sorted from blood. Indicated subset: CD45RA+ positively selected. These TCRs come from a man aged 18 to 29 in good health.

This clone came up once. The CDR3, as DNA: TGTGCCAGCAGTGAAGCGGCGTGGGAAGCTTTCTTT. This sequence encodes CASSEAAWEAFF. V is TRBV6-1 and J is TRBJ1-1; D is uncertain. The CDR3 runs to 12 residues. V was pared by 0 bases and J by 8 bases, with 7 bases between. Looked up from germline, CDR1 is MNHNS and CDR2 is SASEGT.

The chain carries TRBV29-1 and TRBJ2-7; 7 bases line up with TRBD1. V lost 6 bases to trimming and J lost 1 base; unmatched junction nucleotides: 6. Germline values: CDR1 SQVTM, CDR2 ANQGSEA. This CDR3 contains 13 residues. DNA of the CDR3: TGCAGCGTAGGACAGGCCTATTCCTACGAGCAGTACTTC. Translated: CSVGQAYSYEQYF.

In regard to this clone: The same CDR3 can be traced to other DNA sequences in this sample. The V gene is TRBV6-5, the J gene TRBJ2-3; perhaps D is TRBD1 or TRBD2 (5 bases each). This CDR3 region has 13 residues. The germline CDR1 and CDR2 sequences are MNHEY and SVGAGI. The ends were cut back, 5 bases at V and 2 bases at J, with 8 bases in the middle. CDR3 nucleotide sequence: TGTGCCAGCAGTCGGGACCTCACAGATACGCAGTATTTT. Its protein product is CASSRDLTDTQYF.

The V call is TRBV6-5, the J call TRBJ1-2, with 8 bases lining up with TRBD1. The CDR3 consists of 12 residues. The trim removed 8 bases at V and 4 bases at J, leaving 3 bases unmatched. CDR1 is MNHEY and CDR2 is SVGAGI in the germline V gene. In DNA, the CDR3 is TGTGCCAGCGGACAGGGCGGCTATGGCTACACCTTC. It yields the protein CASGQGGYGYTF.

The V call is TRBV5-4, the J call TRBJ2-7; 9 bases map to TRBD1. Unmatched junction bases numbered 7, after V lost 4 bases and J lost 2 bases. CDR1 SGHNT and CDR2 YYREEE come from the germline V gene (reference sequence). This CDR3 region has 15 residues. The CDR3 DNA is TGTGCCAGCAGCCCCGGGACAGGGACAACCTACGAGCAGTACTTC. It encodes CASSPGTGTTYEQYF.

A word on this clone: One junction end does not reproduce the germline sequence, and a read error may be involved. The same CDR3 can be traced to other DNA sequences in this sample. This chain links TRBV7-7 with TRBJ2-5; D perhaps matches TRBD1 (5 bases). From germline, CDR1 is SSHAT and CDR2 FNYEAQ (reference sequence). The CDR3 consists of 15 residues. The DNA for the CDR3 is TGTGCTAGCAGCTTAGGAACAGGTCCCCAAGAGACCCAGTACTTC. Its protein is CASSLGTGPQETQYF.

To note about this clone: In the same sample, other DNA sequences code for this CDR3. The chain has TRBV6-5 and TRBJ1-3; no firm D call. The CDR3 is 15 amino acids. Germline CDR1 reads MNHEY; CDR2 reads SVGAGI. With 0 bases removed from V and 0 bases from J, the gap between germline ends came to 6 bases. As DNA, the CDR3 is TGTGCCAGCAGTTACTCCTTAAGCTCTGGAAACACCATATATTTT. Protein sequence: CASSYSLSSGNTIYF.

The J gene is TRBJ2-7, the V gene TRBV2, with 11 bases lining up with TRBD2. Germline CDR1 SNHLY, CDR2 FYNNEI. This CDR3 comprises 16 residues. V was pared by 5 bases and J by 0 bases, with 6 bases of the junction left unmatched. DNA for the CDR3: TGTGCCAGCAGTATCCTAGCGGGGGGTCCCTCCTACGAGCAGTACTTC. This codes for CASSILAGGPSYEQYF.

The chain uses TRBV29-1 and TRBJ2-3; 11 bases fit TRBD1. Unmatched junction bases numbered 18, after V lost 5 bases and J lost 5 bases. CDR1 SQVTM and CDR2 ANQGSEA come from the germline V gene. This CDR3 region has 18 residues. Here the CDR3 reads CSVIFRVVGQGGRDTQYF. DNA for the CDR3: TGCAGCGTTATTTTTCGGGTGGTGGGACAGGGGGGAAGAGATACGCAGTATTTT.

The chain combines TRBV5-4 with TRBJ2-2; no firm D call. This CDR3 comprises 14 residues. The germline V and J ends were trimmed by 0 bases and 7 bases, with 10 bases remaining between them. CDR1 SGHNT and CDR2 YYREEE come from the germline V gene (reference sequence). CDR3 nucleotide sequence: TGTGCCAGCAGCTTGGCTCGACAAGGCGGGGAGCTGTTTTTT. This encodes CASSLARQGGELFF.

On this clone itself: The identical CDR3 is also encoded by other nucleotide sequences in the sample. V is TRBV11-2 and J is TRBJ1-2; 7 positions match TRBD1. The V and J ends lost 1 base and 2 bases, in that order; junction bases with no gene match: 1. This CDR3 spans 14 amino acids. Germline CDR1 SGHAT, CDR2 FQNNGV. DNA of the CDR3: TGTGCCAGCAGCTTAGGAGGGGGCAACTATGGCTACACCTTC. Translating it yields CASSLGGGNYGYTF.

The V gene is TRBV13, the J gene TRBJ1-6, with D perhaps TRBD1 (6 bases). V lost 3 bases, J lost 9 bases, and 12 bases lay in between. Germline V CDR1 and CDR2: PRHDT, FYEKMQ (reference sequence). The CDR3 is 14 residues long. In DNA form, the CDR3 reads TGTGCCAGCAGCTTCGGGCAGGGGCGTTCACCCCTCCACTTT. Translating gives CASSFGQGRSPLHF.

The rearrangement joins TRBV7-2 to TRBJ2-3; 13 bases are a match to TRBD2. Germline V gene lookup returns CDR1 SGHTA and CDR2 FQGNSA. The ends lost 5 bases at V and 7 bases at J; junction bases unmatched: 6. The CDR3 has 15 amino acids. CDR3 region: CASSLGLAGVYTQYF. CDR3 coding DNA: TGTGCCAGCAGCCTCGGACTAGCGGGAGTGTATACGCAGTATTTT. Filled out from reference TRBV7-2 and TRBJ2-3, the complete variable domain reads GAGVSQSPSNKVTEKGKDVELRCDPISGHTALYWYRQSLGQGLEFLIYFQGNSAPDKSGLPSDRFSAERTGGSVSTLTIQRTQQEDSAVYLCASSLGLAGVYTQYFGPGTRLTVL.

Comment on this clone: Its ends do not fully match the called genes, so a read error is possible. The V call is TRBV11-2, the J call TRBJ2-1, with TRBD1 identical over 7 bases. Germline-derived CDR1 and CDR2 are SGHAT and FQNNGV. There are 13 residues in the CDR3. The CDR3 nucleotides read TGTGCCAGCAGCATAGACAGGGCGGCTGAGCAGTTCTTC. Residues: CASSIDRAAEQFF.

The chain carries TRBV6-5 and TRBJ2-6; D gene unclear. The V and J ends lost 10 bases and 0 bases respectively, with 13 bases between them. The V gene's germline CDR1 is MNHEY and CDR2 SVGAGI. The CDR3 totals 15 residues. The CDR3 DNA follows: TGTGCCACCTCACTAATAGGCTCTGGGGCCAACGTCCTGACTTTC. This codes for CATSLIGSGANVLTF.

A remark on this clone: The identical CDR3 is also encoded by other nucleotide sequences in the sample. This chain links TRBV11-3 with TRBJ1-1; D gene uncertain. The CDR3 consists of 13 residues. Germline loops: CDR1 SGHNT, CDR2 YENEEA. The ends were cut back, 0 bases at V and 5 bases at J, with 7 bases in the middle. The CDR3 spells CASSLDRGTEAFF. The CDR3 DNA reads TGTGCCAGCAGCTTAGACAGAGGAACTGAAGCTTTCTTT.

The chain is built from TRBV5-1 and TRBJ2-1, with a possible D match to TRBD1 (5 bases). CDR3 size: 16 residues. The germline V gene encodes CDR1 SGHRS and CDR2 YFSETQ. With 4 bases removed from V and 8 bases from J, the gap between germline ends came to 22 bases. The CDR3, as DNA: TGCGCCAGCAGCACCAGGGTTTTCGGAGACTCGGATGAGCAGTTCTTC. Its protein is CASSTRVFGDSDEQFF.

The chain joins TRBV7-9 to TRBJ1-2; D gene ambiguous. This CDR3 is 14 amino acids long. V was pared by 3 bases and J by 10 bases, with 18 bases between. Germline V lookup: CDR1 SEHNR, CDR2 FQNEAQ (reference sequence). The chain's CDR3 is CASSFSPPGLAYTF. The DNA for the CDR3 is TGTGCCAGCAGCTTCTCCCCACCAGGTTTGGCCTACACCTTC.

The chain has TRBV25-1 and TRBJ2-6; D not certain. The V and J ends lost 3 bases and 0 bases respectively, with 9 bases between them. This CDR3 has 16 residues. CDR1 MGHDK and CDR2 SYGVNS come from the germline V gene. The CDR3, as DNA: TGTGCCAGCAGTGACCTACGGAGCTCTGGGGCCAACGTCCTGACTTTC. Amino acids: CASSDLRSSGANVLTF.